The TCR beta chain described here comes from a study of blood T cell repertoires in COVID-19. Study-wide context: PBMCs, B-cell-depleted T cells, or T cells provided the cDNA or gDNA that made up the material.

While infection was still active, Seattle patients were enrolled and then followed longitudinally. Germline V gene sequence: CDR1 GTSNPN, CDR2 SVGIG (reference sequence). There are 15 residues in the CDR3. The ends lost 3 bases at V and 4 bases at J; junction bases unmatched: 10. Libraries were prepared by immunoSEQ multiplex PCR; TCRdb keeps only in-frame clonotypes and omits some of them. This table has some 220,000 clones, roughly 91% appearing once. Sequencing was carried out using peripheral blood. The origin of this receptor is a man aged 25 to 45 with COVID-19, enrolled during active disease. This sequence joins TRBV30 and TRBJ1-1; 8 bases align to TRBD1. Here the CDR3 DNA reads TGTGCCTGGAGACGCAGGGGGCGGGTTGTCACTGAAGCTTTCTTT. Translating gives CAWRRRGRVVTEAFF.